This paragraph reports one T cell receptor (beta chain). Its antigen remains unidentified. Germline V CDR1 and CDR2: SEHNR, FQNEAQ (reference sequence). The CDR3 runs to 13 residues. V lost 1 base to trimming and J lost 4 bases, with 5 bases between them. This record comes from a study of T cells in narcolepsy. Across the whole study: Donors had narcolepsy type 1 or type 2, or were healthy controls.

Study-wide points: Autoreactive clonotypes reportedly recurred in blood of same and different patients, not controls. HCRT-specific and TRIB2-specific autoreactive clonotypes appeared among same-patient CSF and blood CD4+ clonotypes. Autoreactive clone sequences were missing from some blood memory CD4+ repertoires.

Sequenced by immunoSEQ multiplex PCR; TCRdb stores in-frame clones only, minus some. There are about 34,000 clones in the sample; roughly 80% occur only once, and roughly 2.5% lies in the top ten. Sequenced material: CD45RA- memory CD4+ T cells from PBMCs. The V gene is TRBV7-9, the J gene TRBJ1-5, with D hard to call. The TCR comes from a human donor with narcolepsy. CDR3 bases: TGTGCCAGCAGCTTAGACGGGAATCAGCCCCAGCATTTT. This gives the protein CASSLDGNQPQHF.